This paragraph reports one T cell receptor beta chain. Measured with immunoSEQ multiplex PCR; TCRdb has only the in-frame clones, and not every one. This table has 100,000 to 120,000 clones, 80% to 90% appearing once. V dropped 6 bases and J dropped 5 bases, with 19 bases sitting between them. This CDR3 spans 15 amino acids. CDR1 SNHLY and CDR2 FYNNEI come from the germline V gene. The data originate from a study of blood T cell repertoires in COVID-19. This chain connects TRBV2 to TRBJ1-2; TRBD1 is a possible D gene (5 bases). This sequence was found in a woman between 45 and 60 years old with acute or convalescent COVID-19. Specimen: peripheral blood. CDR3 protein: CASRGQAGVRYGYTF. DNA of the CDR3: TGTGCCAGCAGGGGGCAGGCGGGGGTTCGGTATGGCTACACCTTC.